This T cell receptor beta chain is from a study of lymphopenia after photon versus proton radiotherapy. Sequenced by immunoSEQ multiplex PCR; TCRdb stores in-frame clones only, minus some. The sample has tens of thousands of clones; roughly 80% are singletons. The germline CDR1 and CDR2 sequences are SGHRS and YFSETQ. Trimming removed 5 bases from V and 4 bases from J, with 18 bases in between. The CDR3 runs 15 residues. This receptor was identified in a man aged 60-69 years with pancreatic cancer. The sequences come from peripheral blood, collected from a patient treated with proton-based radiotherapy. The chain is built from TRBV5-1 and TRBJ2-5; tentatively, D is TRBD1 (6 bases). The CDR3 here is CASRSSGDRRETQYF. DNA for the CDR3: TGCGCCAGCAGGTCCTCAGGGGATAGGCGAGAGACCCAGTACTTC.